The T cell receptor beta chain under discussion was sequenced for a study of blood T cell repertoires in COVID-19. This CDR3 comprises 15 residues. Trimming stripped 5 bases from V and 4 bases from J, with 15 bases between. Germline CDR1 is SGHRS and CDR2 is YFSETQ. Only in-frame clones appear in the TCRdb table, and some are missing; sequencing was by immunoSEQ multiplex PCR. This sample has 65,000 to 70,000 clones, with roughly 73% found just once. Sequenced sample: peripheral blood. The chain links TRBV5-1 to TRBJ2-2, with D perhaps matching TRBD1 (5 bases). This sequence was found in a human donor in a cohort sampled during active COVID-19. CDR3 coding DNA: TGCGCCAGCAGGATCACCCAGGGAAGCACCGGGGAGCTGTTTTTT. Amino acid sequence: CASRITQGSTGELFF.